A selection of T cell receptor beta chains follows, all from one sample in a study of T cell repertoires in cytomegalovirus infection. These TCRs' antigens remain unknown. MiXCR, applied by TCRdb to the reads, yields one record per CDR3 protein. The sample consists of 100,000 to 120,000 distinct CDR3 sequences, 30% of them appearing once. This specimen consisted of CD8+ T cells from cultured PBMCs, obtained from culture after CMV antigen stimulation. The receptors shown here come from a human donor in good health (CMV status not recorded). Some clones in this sample may be carry-over from other donors' samples. Both conserved end residues are part of each CDR3. A D gene is named only where the DNA matches it firmly. Where a row states a size, it is once, few, many or the class of an expanded clone; other rows omit it.

v_call	j_call	d_call	clone_size	cdr3_nt	cdr3_aa
TRBV20-1	TRBJ1-1	TRBD1	many	TGCAGTGCTAGAGATCTCGACAGGGGAGGGAACACTGAAGCTTTCTTT	CSARDLDRGGNTEAFF
TRBV6-1	TRBJ1-1	.	few	TGTGCCAGCACCCAAAGGTTGGGTGGACAGATGAACACTGAAGCTTTCTTT	CASTQRLGGQMNTEAFF
TRBV4-3	TRBJ1-2	.	.	TGCGCCAGCAGCCAAGATCCGGGGGGGGCTTCTAACTATGGCTACACCTTC	CASSQDPGGASNYGYTF
TRBV27	TRBJ1-4	.	once	TGTGCCAGCAGTCCGGTGGGAGCTAATGAAAAACTGTTTTTT	CASSPVGANEKLFF
TRBV7-2	TRBJ2-4	TRBD1	.	TGTGCCAGCAGCTTAGAGGGACAGGGGGCGGTAGGAAACATTCAGTACTTC	CASSLEGQGAVGNIQYF
TRBV7-2	TRBJ2-7	.	.	TGTGCCAGCAGCTTAGTAAAGGACACTGACCCAACGCCGCTCTACGAGCAGTACTTC	CASSLVKDTDPTPLYEQYF
TRBV7-8	TRBJ2-3	.	many	TGTGCCAGCAGTAAGGGATACACAGATACGCAGTATTTT	CASSKGYTDTQYF
TRBV19	TRBJ2-7	.	few	TGTGCCAGTAGTTCCGCCGCCTACGAGCAGTACTTC	CASSSAAYEQYF
TRBV5-4	TRBJ1-3	.	.	TGTACCAGCAGCTTGCAGGGACTCTCTGGAAACACCATATATTTT	CTSSLQGLSGNTIYF
TRBV7-2	TRBJ2-5	TRBD2	many	TGTGCCAGCAGCTCCCTAGCGGTGCAAGAGACCCAGTACTTC	CASSSLAVQETQYF
TRBV6-2/TRBV6-3	TRBJ1-5	.	.	TGTGCCAGCAGAATGACAGATAGCGGCAATCAGCCCCAGCATTTT	CASRMTDSGNQPQHF
TRBV28	TRBJ1-5	.	many	TGTGCCAGCAGCCGACAGCTGGGAAATCAGCCCCAGCATTTT	CASSRQLGNQPQHF
TRBV6-2/TRBV6-3	TRBJ2-3	.	.	TGTGCCAGCGGACCGGAGGAGGAAACGCAGTATTTT	CASGPEEETQYF
TRBV7-3	TRBJ1-2	.	.	TGTGCCGGACAGTCCCCTAACTATGGCTACACCTTC	CAGQSPNYGYTF
TRBV7-9	TRBJ2-1	.	.	TGTGCCAGCAGCCCATCGGCCTTCTACAATGAGCAGTTCTTC	CASSPSAFYNEQFF
TRBV7-9	TRBJ2-1	.	.	TGTGCCAGCACCCCCCCCGGAAGGGGAGATGAGCAGTTCTTC	CASTPPGRGDEQFF
TRBV19	TRBJ1-2	.	few	TGTGCCAGTAGTCCGGACACAACCCCCTATGGCTACACCTTC	CASSPDTTPYGYTF
TRBV19	TRBJ1-1	.	once	TGTGCCAGTAGTATGTTCCCTGGGAGCACTGAAGCTTTCTTT	CASSMFPGSTEAFF
TRBV27	TRBJ1-5	.	.	TGTGCCAGCAGACCCGGGGTACTGGGACAGCCCCAGCATTTT	CASRPGVLGQPQHF
TRBV7-6	TRBJ1-3	TRBD1	many	TGTGCCAGCAGCCCGGACGGACAGGCTGGAAACACCATATATTTT	CASSPDGQAGNTIYF
TRBV20-1	TRBJ1-5	.	.	TGCAGTGCTAGAGATCTGACGGGAGGGGACAATCAGCCCCAGCATTTT	CSARDLTGGDNQPQHF
TRBV12-3/TRBV12-4	TRBJ1-6	.	few	TGTGCCAGCAGCGTTTGGGGGGTTGATTCACCCCTCCACTTT	CASSVWGVDSPLHF